The present entry profiles one TCR beta chain with its context. Since a much larger clone is just one base distant, this may be a read error. cDNA synthesis was performed by 5'RACE with 10-nucleotide random UMIs. TCRdb redid the calling of the 5' RACE reads with MiXCR, one entry per CDR3 protein. The data show about 120,000 distinct CDR3 sequences, approximately 3.2% seen once. This sample is part of a study of neurological immune-mediated disorders. The sequence was collected from a woman between 25 and 40 years old with multiple sclerosis. The sample consisted of PBMCs.

Here the CDR3 reads CDSKMNTEAFF. Here the CDR3 DNA reads TGTGACAGCAAGATGAACACTGAAGCTTTCTTT. This chain links TRBV12-3 or TRBV12-4 with TRBJ1-1, with D unclear. This CDR3 is 11 amino acids long.